What follows is one T cell receptor (beta chain) and its context. What it binds is unknown. Repertoires were generated with immunoSEQ multiplex PCR, while TCRdb's copy carries only in-frame clones and drops some. The data contain 150,000 to 200,000 clones, around 90% of them singletons. The length of the CDR3 is 14 residues. CDR1 and CDR2 (germline): SGHTA, FQGNSA. V shed 6 bases, J shed 3 bases, and the junction held 5 bases outside the gene matches. The source of the sample is a study of T cell responses to AZD1222 COVID-19 vaccine. Study findings and constraints: There were vaccine-associated CD4 TCRs across spike, dominant at 160-218 and 743-854. A mostly white British donor set with more females was recruited, and clonal diversity was possibly underestimated.

The TCR sequence derives from an adult in good health. The specimen comprised peripheral blood, sampled on day 0 of AZD1222 vaccination. This chain uses TRBV7-2 with TRBJ2-5, with TRBD2 matching 9 bases. The DNA for the CDR3 is TGTGCCAGCAGGCGACTAGCGGAAAAAGAGACCCAGTACTTC. Protein product: CASRRLAEKETQYF.